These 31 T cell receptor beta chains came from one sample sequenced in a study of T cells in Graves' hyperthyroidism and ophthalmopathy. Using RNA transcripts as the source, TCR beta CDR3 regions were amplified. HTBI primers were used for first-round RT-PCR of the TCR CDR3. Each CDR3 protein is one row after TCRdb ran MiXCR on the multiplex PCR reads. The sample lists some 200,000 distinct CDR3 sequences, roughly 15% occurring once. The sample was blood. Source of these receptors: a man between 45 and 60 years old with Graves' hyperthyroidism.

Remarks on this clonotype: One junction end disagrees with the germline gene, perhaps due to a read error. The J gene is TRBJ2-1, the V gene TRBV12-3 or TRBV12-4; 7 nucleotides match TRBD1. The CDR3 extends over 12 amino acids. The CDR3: CASSPSQNTGEF. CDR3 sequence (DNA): TGTGCCAGCAGTCCTTCTCAGAATACAGGGGAATTC.

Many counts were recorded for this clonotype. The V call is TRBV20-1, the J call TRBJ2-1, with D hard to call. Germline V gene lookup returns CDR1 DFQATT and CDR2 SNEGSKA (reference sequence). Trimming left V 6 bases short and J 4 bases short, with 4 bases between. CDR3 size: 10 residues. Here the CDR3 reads CSAEYNEQFF. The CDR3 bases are TGCAGTGCCGAGTACAATGAGCAGTTCTTC.

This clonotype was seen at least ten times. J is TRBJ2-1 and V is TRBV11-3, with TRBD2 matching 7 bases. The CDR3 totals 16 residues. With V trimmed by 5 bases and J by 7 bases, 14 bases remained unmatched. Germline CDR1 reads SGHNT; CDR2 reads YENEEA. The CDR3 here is CASSPPGTTSMNEQFF. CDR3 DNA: TGTGCCAGCAGCCCGCCCGGGACTACAAGTATGAATGAGCAGTTCTTC. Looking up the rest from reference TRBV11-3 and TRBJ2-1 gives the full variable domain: EAGVVQSPRYKIIEKKQPVAFWCNPISGHNTLYWYLQNLGQGPELLIRYENEEAVDDSQLPKDRFSAERLKGVDSTLKIQPAELGDSAVYLCASSPPGTTSMNEQFFGPGTRLTVL.

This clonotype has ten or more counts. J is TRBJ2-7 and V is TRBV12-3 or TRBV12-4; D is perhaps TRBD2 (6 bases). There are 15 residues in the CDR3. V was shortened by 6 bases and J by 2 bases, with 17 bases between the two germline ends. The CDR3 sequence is CASSTLRGGTYEQYF. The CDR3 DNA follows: TGTGCCAGCAGCACCCTCCGCGGCGGGACCTACGAGCAGTACTTC.

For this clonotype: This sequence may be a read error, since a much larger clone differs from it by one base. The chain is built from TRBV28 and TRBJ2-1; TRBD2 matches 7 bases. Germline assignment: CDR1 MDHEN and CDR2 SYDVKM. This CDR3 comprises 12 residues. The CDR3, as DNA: TGTGCCAGCAGAAGACTAGCACATGAGCAGTCCTTC. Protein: CASRRLAHEQSF.

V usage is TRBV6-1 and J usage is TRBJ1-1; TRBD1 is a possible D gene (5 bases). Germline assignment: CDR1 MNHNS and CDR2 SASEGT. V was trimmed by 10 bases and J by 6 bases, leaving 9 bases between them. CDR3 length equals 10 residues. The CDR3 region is CAIGEAEAFF. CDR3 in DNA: TGTGCCATAGGGGAGGCTGAAGCTTTCTTT.

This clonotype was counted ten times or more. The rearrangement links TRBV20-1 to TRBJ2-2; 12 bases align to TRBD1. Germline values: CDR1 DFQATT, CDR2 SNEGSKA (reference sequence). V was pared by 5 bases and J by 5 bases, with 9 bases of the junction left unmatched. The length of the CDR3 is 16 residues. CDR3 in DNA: TGCAGTGCTTCCGGGACAGGGGGCTACGTGACCGGGGAGCTGTTTTTT. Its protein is CSASGTGGYVTGELFF.

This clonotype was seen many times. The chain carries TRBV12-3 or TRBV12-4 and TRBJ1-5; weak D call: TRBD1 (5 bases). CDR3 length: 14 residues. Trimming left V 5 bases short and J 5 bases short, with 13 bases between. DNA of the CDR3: TGTGCCAGCAGTCCCACGACAGAACATCAGCCCCAGCATTTT. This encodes CASSPTTEHQPQHF.

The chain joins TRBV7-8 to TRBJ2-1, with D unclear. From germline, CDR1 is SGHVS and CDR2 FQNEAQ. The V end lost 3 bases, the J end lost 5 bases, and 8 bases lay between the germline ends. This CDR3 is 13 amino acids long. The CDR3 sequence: CASSFPRHNEQFF. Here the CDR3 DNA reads TGTGCCAGCAGCTTCCCTCGGCACAATGAGCAGTTCTTC.

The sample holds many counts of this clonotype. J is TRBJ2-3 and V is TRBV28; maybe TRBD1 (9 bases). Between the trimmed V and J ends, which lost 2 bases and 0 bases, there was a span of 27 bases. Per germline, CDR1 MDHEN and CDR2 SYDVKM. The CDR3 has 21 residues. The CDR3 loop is CASSLAGTGLVAGHSTDTQYF. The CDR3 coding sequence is TGTGCCAGCAGTTTAGCCGGGACAGGGCTAGTAGCGGGACATAGCACAGATACGCAGTATTTT.

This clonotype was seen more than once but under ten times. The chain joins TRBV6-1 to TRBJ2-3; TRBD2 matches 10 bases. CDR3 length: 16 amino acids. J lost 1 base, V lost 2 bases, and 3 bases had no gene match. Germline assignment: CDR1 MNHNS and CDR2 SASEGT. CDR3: CASSENLAGGTDTQYF. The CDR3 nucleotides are TGTGCCAGCAGTGAAAATCTAGCGGGGGGCACAGATACGCAGTATTTT.

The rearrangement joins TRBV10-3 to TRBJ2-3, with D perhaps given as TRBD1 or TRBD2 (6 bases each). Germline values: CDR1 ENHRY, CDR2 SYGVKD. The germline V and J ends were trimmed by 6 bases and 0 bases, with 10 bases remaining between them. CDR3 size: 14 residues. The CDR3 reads CAIRRDTSTDTQYF. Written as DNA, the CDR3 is TGTGCCATCAGGCGGGACACCAGCACAGATACGCAGTATTTT.

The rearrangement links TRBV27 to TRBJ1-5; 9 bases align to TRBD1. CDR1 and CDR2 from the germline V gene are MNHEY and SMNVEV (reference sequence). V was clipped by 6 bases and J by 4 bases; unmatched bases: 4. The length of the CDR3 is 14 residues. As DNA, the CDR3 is TGTGCCAGCAGCTGGACAGGGGAGAATCAGCCCCAGCATTTT. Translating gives CASSWTGENQPQHF.

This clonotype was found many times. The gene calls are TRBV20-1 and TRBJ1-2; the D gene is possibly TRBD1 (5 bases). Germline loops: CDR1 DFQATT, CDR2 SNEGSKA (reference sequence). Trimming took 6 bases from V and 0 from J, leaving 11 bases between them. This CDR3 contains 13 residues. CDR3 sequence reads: CSAGTGANYGYTF. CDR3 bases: TGCAGTGCGGGGACGGGAGCTAACTATGGCTACACCTTC.

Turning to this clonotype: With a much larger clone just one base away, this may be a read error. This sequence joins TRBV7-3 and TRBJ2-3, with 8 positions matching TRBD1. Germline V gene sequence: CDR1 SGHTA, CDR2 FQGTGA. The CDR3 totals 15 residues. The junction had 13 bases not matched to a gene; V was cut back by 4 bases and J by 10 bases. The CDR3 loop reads CASSSSRDRIDAQYF. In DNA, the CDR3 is TGTGCCAGCAGCTCGTCGCGGGACAGGATCGATGCGCAGTATTTT.

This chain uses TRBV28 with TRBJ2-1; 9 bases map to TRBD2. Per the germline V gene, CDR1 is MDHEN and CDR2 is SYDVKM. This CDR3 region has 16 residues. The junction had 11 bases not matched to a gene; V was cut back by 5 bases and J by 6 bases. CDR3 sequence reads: CASSPRRRGGPNEQFF. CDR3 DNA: TGTGCCAGCAGTCCCCGCCGGCGGGGGGGTCCCAATGAGCAGTTCTTC.

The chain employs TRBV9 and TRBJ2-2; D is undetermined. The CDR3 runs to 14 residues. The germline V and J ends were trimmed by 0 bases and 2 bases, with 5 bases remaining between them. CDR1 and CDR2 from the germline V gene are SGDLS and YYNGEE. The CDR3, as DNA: TGTGCCAGCAGCGTAGCTACAAACACCGGGGAGCTGTTTTTT. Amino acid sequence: CASSVATNTGELFF.

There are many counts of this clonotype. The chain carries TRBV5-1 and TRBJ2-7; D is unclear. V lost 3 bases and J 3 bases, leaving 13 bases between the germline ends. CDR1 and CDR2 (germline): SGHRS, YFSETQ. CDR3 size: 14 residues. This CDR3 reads CASSSNMADYEQYF. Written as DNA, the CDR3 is TGCGCCAGCAGCTCTAACATGGCGGACTACGAGCAGTACTTC.

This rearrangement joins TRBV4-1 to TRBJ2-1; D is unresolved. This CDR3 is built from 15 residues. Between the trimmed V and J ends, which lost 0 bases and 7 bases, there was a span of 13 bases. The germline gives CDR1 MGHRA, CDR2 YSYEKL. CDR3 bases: TGCGCCAGCAGCCAAGATGAGGTGATAGGGAATGAGCAGTTCTTC. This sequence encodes CASSQDEVIGNEQFF.

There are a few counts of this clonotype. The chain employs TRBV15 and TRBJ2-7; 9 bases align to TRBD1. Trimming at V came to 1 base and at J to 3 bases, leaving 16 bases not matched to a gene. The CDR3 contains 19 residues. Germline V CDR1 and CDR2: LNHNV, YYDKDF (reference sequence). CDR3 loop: CATSRGFALGTGNFYEQYF. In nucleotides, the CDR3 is TGTGCCACCAGCAGAGGGTTTGCTTTAGGGACAGGGAATTTCTACGAGCAGTACTTC.

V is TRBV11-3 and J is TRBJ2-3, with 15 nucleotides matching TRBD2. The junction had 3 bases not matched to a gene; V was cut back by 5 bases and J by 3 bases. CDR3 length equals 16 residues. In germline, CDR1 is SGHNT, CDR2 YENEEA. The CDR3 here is CASSIGTSGRTDTQYF. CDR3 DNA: TGTGCCAGCAGCATTGGGACTAGCGGGAGGACAGATACGCAGTATTTT.

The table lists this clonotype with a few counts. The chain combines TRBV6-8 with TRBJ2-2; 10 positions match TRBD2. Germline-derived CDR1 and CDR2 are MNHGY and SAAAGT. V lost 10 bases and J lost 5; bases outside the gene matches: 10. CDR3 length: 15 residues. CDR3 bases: TGTGCCACGAGGAGCGGGAGGGCCGAAACCGGGGAGCTGTTTTTT. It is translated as CATRSGRAETGELFF.

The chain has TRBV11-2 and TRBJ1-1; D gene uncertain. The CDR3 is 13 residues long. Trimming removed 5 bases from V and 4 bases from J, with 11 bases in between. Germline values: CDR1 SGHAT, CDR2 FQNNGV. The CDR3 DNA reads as TGTGCCAGCAGCGGGGAAAAGGGCACTGAAGCTTTCTTT. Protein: CASSGEKGTEAFF.

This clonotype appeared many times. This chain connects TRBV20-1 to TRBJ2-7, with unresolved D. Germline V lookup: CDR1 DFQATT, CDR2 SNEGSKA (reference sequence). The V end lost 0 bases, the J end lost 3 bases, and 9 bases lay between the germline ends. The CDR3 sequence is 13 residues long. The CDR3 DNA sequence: TGCAGTGCTAGAGATTACGGCAGCTACGAGCAGTACTTC. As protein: CSARDYGSYEQYF.

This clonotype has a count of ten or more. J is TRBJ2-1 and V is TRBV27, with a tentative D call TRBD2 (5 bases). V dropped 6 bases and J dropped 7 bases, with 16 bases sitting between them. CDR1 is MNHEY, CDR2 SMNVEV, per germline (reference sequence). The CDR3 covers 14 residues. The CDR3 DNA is TGTGCCAGCAGCCCCTCGGTCCCGGGGAATGAGCAGTTCTTC. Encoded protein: CASSPSVPGNEQFF.

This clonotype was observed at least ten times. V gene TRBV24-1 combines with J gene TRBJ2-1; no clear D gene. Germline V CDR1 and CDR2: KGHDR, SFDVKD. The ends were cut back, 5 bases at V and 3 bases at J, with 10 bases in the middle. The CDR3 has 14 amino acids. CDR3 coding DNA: TGTGCCACCAGTGCAGCGACAAGCTACAATGAGCAGTTCTTC. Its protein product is CATSAATSYNEQFF.

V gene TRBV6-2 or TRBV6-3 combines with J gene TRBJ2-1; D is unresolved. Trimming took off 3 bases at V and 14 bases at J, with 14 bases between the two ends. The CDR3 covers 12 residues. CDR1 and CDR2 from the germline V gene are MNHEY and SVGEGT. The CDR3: CASSYGGEAEFF. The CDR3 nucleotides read TGTGCCAGCAGTTATGGTGGAGAAGCTGAGTTCTTC.

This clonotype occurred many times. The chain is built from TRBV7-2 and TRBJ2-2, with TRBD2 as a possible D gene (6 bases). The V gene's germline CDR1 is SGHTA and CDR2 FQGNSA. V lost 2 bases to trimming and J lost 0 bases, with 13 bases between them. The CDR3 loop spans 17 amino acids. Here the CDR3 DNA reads TGTGCCAGCAGCTTATATGGCGGGACTTCGAACACCGGGGAGCTGTTTTTT. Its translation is CASSLYGGTSNTGELFF.

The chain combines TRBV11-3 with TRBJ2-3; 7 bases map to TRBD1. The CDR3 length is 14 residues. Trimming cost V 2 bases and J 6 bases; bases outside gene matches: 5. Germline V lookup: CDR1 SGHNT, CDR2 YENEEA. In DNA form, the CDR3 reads TGTGCCAGCAGCTTAAGGGACAGTGGGGATACGCAGTATTTT. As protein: CASSLRDSGDTQYF.

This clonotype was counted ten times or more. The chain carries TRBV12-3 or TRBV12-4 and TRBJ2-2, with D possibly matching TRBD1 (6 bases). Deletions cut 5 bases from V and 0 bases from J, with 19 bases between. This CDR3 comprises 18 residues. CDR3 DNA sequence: TGTGCCAGCAGTCCTACCTTAGGACAGCTAACGAACACCGGGGAGCTGTTTTTT. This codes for CASSPTLGQLTNTGELFF.

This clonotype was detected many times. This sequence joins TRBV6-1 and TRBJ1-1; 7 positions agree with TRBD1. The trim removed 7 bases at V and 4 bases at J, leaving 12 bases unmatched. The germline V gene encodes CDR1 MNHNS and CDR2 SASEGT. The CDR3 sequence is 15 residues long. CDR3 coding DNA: TGTGCCAGCAACTTACGTACCAGGGGGGTCACTGAAGCTTTCTTT. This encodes CASNLRTRGVTEAFF.